The present entry profiles one T cell receptor beta chain with its context. Its cognate antigen has yet to be identified. Base qualities were left out, and no much larger clone turns up one base away. The data stem from a study of blood T cell repertoires in COVID-19 (dated by TCRdb to about 2020). About the full investigation: Collaborator samples came from the United States, Italy and Spain and covered acute and convalescent phases of COVID-19. The repertoires were released in a freely available public database meant as a resource for research on the immune response to SARS-CoV-2. Subjects who had been exposed to COVID-19, were actively infected with it, or had recovered from it provided the deeply sampled blood TCRbeta repertoires that made up the dataset. Sample metadata almost always included a de-identified subject ID, COVID-19 status, age in years and sex. The samples were drawn from the first 160 participants of the ongoing ImmuneRACE study and from 950 to 1,500 subjects provided by 6 global collaborators. The material from the prospective study consisted of cDNA or gDNA derived from T cells, B-cell-depleted T cells, or PBMCs. Where HLA class I and class II types were available, the types were taken from metadata supplied by the sample provider, not from assay-based typing.

The germline V gene (reference sequence) sets CDR1 to SGHNT and CDR2 to YYREEE. The CDR3 covers 16 residues, taking in both the cysteine and the phenylalanine. Only the CDR3 DNA is retained, 48 bases long and in frame from the first base. Relative to germline, V is missing 4 bases and J is missing 4 bases, with 8 bases of the junction outside any gene match. The immunoSEQ Assay, a bias-controlled multiplex PCR, was used to amplify TCRbeta CDR3 regions from genomic DNA. The source study handled its data this way. The number of nucleated cells in each sample was estimated from the amplification of reference gene primers within the assay. To quantify the absolute abundance of each unique TCRbeta CDR3 rearrangement, sequence reads were collapsed and filtered. Productive Simpson clonality was computed per sample as the square root of Simpson's diversity index over productive rearrangements. TCRdb took this table from immuneACCESS and kept in-frame rearrangements with V and J called. Such tables lack part of the clones; where checked against another copy, unresolved V genes explain under half of the gap, and the rest is unexplained. That table furnishes V, J and clone size, whereas the DNA furnished D and trimming. The sample data list 300,000 to 400,000 clones, and around nine tenths of these were observed just once. The ten largest clonotypes hold about 1.2% of the sample.

The study at large found these results: The quantity of clinical and demographic metadata differed by source and by participant and was supplied without curation.

Participants in the prospective study were aged roughly 18 to 100 years, lived in about two dozen United States geographic areas, and enrolled through a virtual design. Cohort assignment in the prospective study relied on participant-reported clinical history from a screening survey and a study questionnaire. Recovered participants in ImmuneRACE Cohort 3 were defined as having two consecutive negative NP/OP PCR tests, clearance from a healthcare professional, or resolution of symptoms. In the prospective study, mobile phlebotomists collected whole blood, serum and a nasopharyngeal or oropharyngeal swab from each participant. Over an approximately 2-month period, participants in the prospective study had the option of providing additional blood draws and questionnaires. Before DNA extraction, prospective study blood samples were shipped either frozen or at room temperature.

Sequencing used PBMCs or T cells enriched from blood (not recorded which). This receptor was obtained from a woman between 18 and 29 years old who had recovered from COVID-19. The chain is made from TRBV5-4 and TRBJ2-2, with 9 junctional bases fitting TRBD1. The CDR3 region has the sequence CASSHWDRDRTGELFF. Read as DNA, the sequence is TGTGCCAGCAGCCACTGGGACAGGGATCGCACCGGGGAGCTGTTTTTT. Reference TRBV5-4 and TRBJ2-2 proteins supply the regions before and after the CDR3; the full variable domain is: ETGVTQSPTHLIKTRGQQVTLRCSSQSGHNTVSWYQQALGQGPQFIFQYYREEENGRGNFPPRFSGLQFPNYSSELNVNALELDDSALYLCASSHWDRDRTGELFFGEGSRLTVL.